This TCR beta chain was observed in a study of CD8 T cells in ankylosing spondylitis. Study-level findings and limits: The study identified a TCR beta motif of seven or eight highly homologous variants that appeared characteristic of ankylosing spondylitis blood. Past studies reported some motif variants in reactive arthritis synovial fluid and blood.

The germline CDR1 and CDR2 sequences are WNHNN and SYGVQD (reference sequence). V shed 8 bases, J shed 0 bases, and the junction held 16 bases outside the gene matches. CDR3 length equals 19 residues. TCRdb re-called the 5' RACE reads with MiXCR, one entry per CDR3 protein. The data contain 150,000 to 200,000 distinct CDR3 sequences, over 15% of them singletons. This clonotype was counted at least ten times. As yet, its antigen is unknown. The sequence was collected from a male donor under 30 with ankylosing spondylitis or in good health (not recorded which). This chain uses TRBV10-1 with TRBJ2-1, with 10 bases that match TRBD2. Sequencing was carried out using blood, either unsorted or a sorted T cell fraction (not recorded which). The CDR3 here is CASSGSSGRPRSSYNEQFF. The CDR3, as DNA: TGCGCCAGCTCGGGTTCTAGCGGGAGACCAAGGAGCTCCTACAATGAGCAGTTCTTC.